This TCR beta chain was identified in a study of OX40 agonist ivuxolimab in advanced cancers. Assay used: immunoSEQ multiplex PCR; TCRdb lists only in-frame clones, some missing. The repertoire includes about 20,000 clones, about 86% of them detected once, and around 25% sits in the top ten. From germline, CDR1 is LNHDA and CDR2 SQIVND (reference sequence). Trimming removed 3 bases from V and 8 bases from J, with 19 bases in between. There are 15 residues in the CDR3. Drawing of blood for sampling happened at baseline, at cycle 4 day 1, and at cycle 7 day 1. This sample comprised CD4+ or CD8+ T cells sorted from blood, obtained in a trial of the OX40 agonist ivuxolimab. V is TRBV19 and J is TRBJ1-1; maybe TRBD1 (5 bases). The clonotype comes from an adult with an advanced solid tumor such as melanoma, head and neck, liver or kidney cancer. CDR3 residues: CASSIYWQAKGEAFF. CDR3 nucleotide sequence: TGTGCCAGTAGTATCTATTGGCAGGCAAAGGGGGAAGCTTTCTTT. The full variable domain, in which reference TRBV19 and TRBJ1-1 provide the parts outside the CDR3, is DGGITQSPKYLFRKEGQNVTLSCEQNLNHDAMYWYRQDPGQGLRLIYYSQIVNDFQKGDIAEGYSVSREKKESFPLTVTSAQKNPTAFYLCASSIYWQAKGEAFFGQGTRLTVV.